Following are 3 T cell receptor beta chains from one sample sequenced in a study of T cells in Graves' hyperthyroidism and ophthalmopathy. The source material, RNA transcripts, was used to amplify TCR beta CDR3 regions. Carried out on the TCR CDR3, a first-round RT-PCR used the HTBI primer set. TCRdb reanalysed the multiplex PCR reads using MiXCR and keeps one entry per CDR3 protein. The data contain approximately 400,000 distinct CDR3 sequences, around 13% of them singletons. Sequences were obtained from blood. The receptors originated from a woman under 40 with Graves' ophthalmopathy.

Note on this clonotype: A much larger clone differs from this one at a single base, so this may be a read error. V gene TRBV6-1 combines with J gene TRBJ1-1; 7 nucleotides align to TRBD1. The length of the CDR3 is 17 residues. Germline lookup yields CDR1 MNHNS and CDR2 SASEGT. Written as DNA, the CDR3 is TGTGCCAGCAGCCGAAAAAGACAGGGTATTGGGAGCACTGAAGTTTTCTTT. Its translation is CASSRKRQGIGSTEVFF.

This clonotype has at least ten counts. For the CDR3, the DNA is TGTGCCAGCTTCCGGGGTCATGACGACTACGAGCAGTACTTC. Its translation is CASFRGHDDYEQYF. The chain uses TRBV2 and TRBJ2-7; tentatively, D is TRBD2 (5 bases). Germline assignment: CDR1 SNHLY and CDR2 FYNNEI. V lost 8 bases and J 3 bases, leaving 17 bases between the germline ends. The CDR3 has 14 residues.

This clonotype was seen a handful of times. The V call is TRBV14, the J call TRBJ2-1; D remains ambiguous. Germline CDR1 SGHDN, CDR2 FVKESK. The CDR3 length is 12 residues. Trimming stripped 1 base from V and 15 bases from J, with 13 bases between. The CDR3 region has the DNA TGTGCCAGCAGCCAAGTTCGCGGTCTTACGTTCTTC. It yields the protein CASSQVRGLTFF. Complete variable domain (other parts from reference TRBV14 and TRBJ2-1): EAGVTQFPSHSVIEKGQTVTLRCDPISGHDNLYWYRRVMGKEIKFLLHFVKESKQDESGMPNNRFLAERTGGTYSTLKVQPAELEDSGVYFCASSQVRGLTFFGPGTRLTVL.